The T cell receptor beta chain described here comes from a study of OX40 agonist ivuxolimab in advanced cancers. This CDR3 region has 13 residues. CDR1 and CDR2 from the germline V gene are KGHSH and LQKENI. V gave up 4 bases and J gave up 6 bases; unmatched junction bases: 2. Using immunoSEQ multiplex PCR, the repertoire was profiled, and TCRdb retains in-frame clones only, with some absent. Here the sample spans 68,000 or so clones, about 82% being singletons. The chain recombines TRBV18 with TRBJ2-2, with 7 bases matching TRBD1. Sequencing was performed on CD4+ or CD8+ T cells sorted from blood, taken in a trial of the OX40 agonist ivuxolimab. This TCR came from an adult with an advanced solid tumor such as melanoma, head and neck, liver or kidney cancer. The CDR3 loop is CASSLQGAGELFF. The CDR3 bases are TGTGCCAGCTCACTCCAGGGGGCCGGGGAGCTGTTTTTT.